One T cell receptor beta chain is described in this entry. PCR involved 60 Vbeta and 13 Jbeta primers. Data came from immunoSEQ multiplex PCR; TCRdb stores just in-frame clones and leaves some out. This repertoire includes 150,000 to 200,000 clones. This sample stems from a study of cytomegalovirus exposure and HLA in healthy donors. The CDR3 sequence is 15 residues long. In germline, CDR1 is LGHNA, CDR2 YNFKEQ. Trimming stripped 0 bases from V and 0 bases from J, with 9 bases between. Sequencing used PBMCs. The source of this sequence is a boy between 10 and 17 years old in good health and CMV-seronegative. The rearrangement uses TRBV4-2 and TRBJ2-7, with a weak D call TRBD2 (6 bases). The CDR3 sequence is CASSQEGSGSYEQYF. The CDR3 coding sequence is TGTGCCAGCAGCCAAGAAGGTAGCGGCTCCTACGAGCAGTACTTC.